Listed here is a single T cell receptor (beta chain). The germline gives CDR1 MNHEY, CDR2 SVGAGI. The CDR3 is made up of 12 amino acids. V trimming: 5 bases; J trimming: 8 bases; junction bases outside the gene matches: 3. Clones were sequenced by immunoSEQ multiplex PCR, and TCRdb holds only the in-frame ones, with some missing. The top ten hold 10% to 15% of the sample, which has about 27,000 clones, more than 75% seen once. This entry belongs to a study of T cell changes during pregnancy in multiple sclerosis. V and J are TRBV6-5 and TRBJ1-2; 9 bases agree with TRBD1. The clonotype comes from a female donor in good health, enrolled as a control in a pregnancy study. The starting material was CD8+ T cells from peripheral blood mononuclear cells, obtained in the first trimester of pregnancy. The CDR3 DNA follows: TGTGCCAGCAGTGGACAGGGGAACGGCTACACCTTC. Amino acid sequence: CASSGQGNGYTF.